A single sample gave rise to the 18 T cell receptor beta chains below, sequenced in a study of T-cell reconstitution after alpha-beta-depleted transplantation in children. A library of TCRbeta sequences, prepared with unique molecular identifiers, was generated. One entry per CDR3 protein, called by TCRdb with MiXCR from the PCR reads. The sample yields about 580,000 distinct CDR3 sequences, approximately 30% seen once. Sequenced material: PBMCs, taken before TCRalphabeta/CD19-depleted stem cell transplant. Receptors originate from a boy in the first two years of life with Wiskott-Aldrich syndrome, due to receive a stem cell transplant.

The chain recombines TRBV29-1 with TRBJ2-6; TRBD1 aligns across 8 bases. Germline CDR1 SQVTM, CDR2 ANQGSEA. V trimming: 6 bases; J trimming: 4 bases; junction bases outside the gene matches: 5. CDR3 length: 14 amino acids. For the CDR3, the DNA is TGCAGCGTAGGACAGGGAGCGGGGGCCAACGTCCTGACTTTC. Translating gives CSVGQGAGANVLTF.

DNA for the CDR3: TGCAGTGCTAGAATCCAGGCGACCCAGTACTTC. This translates into CSARIQATQYF. The V call is TRBV20-1, the J call TRBJ2-5; D not certain. CDR3 length equals 11 residues. Trimming took 2 bases from V and 7 from J, leaving 8 bases between them. Germline loops: CDR1 DFQATT, CDR2 SNEGSKA (reference sequence).

The V and J genes are TRBV29-1 and TRBJ2-1; tentative D call: TRBD1 (6 bases). The CDR3 has 15 amino acids. The germline gives CDR1 SQVTM, CDR2 ANQGSEA. Trimming left V 7 bases short and J 2 bases short, with 18 bases between. CDR3 protein: CSARDRPQAYNEQFF. The DNA of the CDR3 is TGCAGCGCCCGAGACAGGCCCCAAGCCTACAATGAGCAGTTCTTC.

This clonotype turned up a few times. The V gene is TRBV12-3 or TRBV12-4, the J gene TRBJ1-2; 7 bases map to TRBD1. J gave up 0 bases and V 3 bases, and 4 bases lay outside the gene matches. The CDR3 loop spans 15 amino acids. CDR3 amino acids: CASSFRGQTNYGYTF. The CDR3 nucleotides are TGTGCCAGCAGTTTTAGGGGACAGACTAACTATGGCTACACCTTC.

The chain joins TRBV2 to TRBJ2-1; 9 bases align to TRBD2. This CDR3 is built from 16 residues. Germline lookup yields CDR1 SNHLY and CDR2 FYNNEI. V shed 3 bases, J shed 3 bases, and the junction held 6 bases outside the gene matches. The CDR3 DNA sequence: TGTGCCAGCAGTGATCAGGGGACTAGCCTCTACAATGAGCAGTTCTTC. Residues: CASSDQGTSLYNEQFF.

The chain couples TRBV18 to TRBJ2-7; 11 nucleotides align to TRBD2. Germline CDR1 and CDR2: KGHSH and LQKENI. This CDR3 comprises 16 residues. The V gene end was trimmed by 1 base and the J gene end by 5 bases; junction bases not matched to a gene: 7. The CDR3 loop reads CASSPLAGGPQNEQYF. The CDR3 DNA sequence: TGTGCCAGCTCACCACTAGCGGGAGGGCCGCAGAACGAGCAGTACTTC.

The table lists this clonotype with a few counts. This chain joins TRBV5-1 and TRBJ1-1; D might be TRBD1 (5 bases). The CDR3 spans 13 residues. V lost 1 base, J lost 7 bases, and 11 bases lay in between. Germline V gene lookup returns CDR1 SGHRS and CDR2 YFSETQ. The CDR3 loop reads CASSLRGGVEAFF. The CDR3 DNA reads as TGCGCCAGCAGCTTGCGGGGCGGGGTTGAAGCTTTCTTT.

The chain couples TRBV5-1 to TRBJ2-1; 9 nucleotides match TRBD2. Germline V lookup: CDR1 SGHRS, CDR2 YFSETQ. V lost 4 bases and J lost 7; bases outside the gene matches: 6. The CDR3 consists of 14 residues. The CDR3, as DNA: TGCGCCAGCAGCAAGAACCTAGCGGGGAATGAGCAGTTCTTC. It encodes CASSKNLAGNEQFF.

This clonotype was detected a few times. The chain joins TRBV28 to TRBJ1-3, with D perhaps matching TRBD1 (5 bases). The CDR3 has 17 amino acids. V was pared by 4 bases and J by 0 bases, with 16 bases between. Per germline, CDR1 MDHEN and CDR2 SYDVKM. The CDR3 loop is CASSSYARGASGNTIYF. CDR3 bases: TGTGCCAGCAGTTCTTATGCCCGCGGGGCCTCTGGAAACACCATATATTTT.

This CDR3 reads CASTWNTEAFF. CDR3 sequence (DNA): TGTGCCAGCACATGGAACACTGAAGCTTTCTTT. The chain links TRBV12-3 or TRBV12-4 to TRBJ1-1, with D uncertain. The germline V and J ends were trimmed by 7 bases and 1 base, with 4 bases remaining between them. This CDR3 comprises 11 residues.

The J gene is TRBJ2-4, the V gene TRBV5-1; 8 nucleotides line up with TRBD1. The CDR3 has 14 residues. J was trimmed by 8 bases and V by 2 bases; bases with no gene match: 6. Per germline, CDR1 SGHRS and CDR2 YFSETQ. The CDR3 loop is CASSFLGQGDIQYF. DNA for the CDR3: TGCGCCAGCAGCTTTTTAGGACAGGGAGACATTCAGTACTTC. The variable domain in full, completed from reference TRBV5-1 and TRBJ2-4, reads KAGVTQTPRYLIKTRGQQVTLSCSPISGHRSVSWYQQTPGQGLQFLFEYFSETQRNKGNFPGRFSGRQFSNSRSEMNVSTLELGDSALYLCASSFLGQGDIQYFGAGTRLSVL.

In its sample, this clonotype was seen a few times. The genes are TRBV5-1 and TRBJ2-3, with TRBD2 matching over 11 bases. V dropped 5 bases and J dropped 1; count of bases not matched to a gene: 9. The germline gives CDR1 SGHRS, CDR2 YFSETQ. This CDR3 is 17 amino acids long. CDR3 amino acids: CASRRVAGGPGTDTQYF. Here the CDR3 DNA reads TGCGCCAGCAGACGGGTAGCGGGAGGGCCCGGCACAGATACGCAGTATTTT.

This clonotype occurred a few times. This rearrangement joins TRBV5-1 to TRBJ2-2; D call uncertain. Trimming took off 7 bases at V and 7 bases at J, with 14 bases between the two ends. Germline values: CDR1 SGHRS, CDR2 YFSETQ. The CDR3 contains 13 residues. CDR3 region: CASGVAPHGELFF. CDR3 nucleotides: TGCGCCAGCGGGGTGGCTCCCCACGGGGAGCTGTTTTTT.

CDR3 nucleotide sequence: TGTGCCAGCTCACCAAATGAAGAGACCCAGTACTTC. It yields the protein CASSPNEETQYF. The rearrangement uses TRBV18 and TRBJ2-5, with D hard to call. There are 12 residues in the CDR3. V lost 2 bases, J lost 3 bases, and 4 bases lay in between. In germline, CDR1 is KGHSH, CDR2 LQKENI.

There are a few counts of this clonotype. This chain connects TRBV27 to TRBJ1-3; 8 nucleotides match TRBD1. Germline values: CDR1 MNHEY, CDR2 SMNVEV (reference sequence). This CDR3 is 18 amino acids long. V lost 5 bases, J lost 3 bases, and 15 bases stayed unmatched. CDR3 in amino acids: CASSPRQGTLLRGNTIYF. CDR3 DNA sequence: TGTGCCAGCAGTCCAAGACAGGGGACCCTACTACGTGGAAACACCATATATTTT.

This chain uses TRBV30 with TRBJ1-1, with D unresolved. V gave up 2 bases and J gave up 5 bases, with 12 bases separating them. CDR1 GTSNPN and CDR2 SVGIG come from the germline V gene (reference sequence). The CDR3 extends over 13 amino acids. CDR3 residues: CAWSSAGRTEAFF. Here the CDR3 DNA reads TGTGCCTGGAGTAGTGCGGGTCGGACTGAAGCTTTCTTT.

The rearrangement uses TRBV28 and TRBJ1-2; D may be TRBD1 (5 bases). CDR1 is MDHEN and CDR2 is SYDVKM in the germline V gene. The CDR3 runs to 14 residues. Trimming took off 6 bases at V and 6 bases at J, with 17 bases between the two ends. CDR3 bases: TGTGCCAGCAGCGCGGGGAGGGGTCCTAATGGCTACACCTTC. Protein: CASSAGRGPNGYTF.

The V gene is TRBV18, the J gene TRBJ2-5, with D unclear. CDR3 size: 12 residues. V was shortened by 0 bases and J by 4 bases, with 3 bases between the two germline ends. The germline V gene has CDR1 KGHSH and CDR2 LQKENI. In DNA, the CDR3 is TGTGCCAGCTCACCACCCTCAGAGACCCAGTACTTC. Its protein product is CASSPPSETQYF. Full variable domain (outside the CDR3, taken from reference TRBV18 and TRBJ2-5): NAGVMQNPRHLVRRRGQEARLRCSPMKGHSHVYWYRQLPEEGLKFMVYLQKENIIDESGMPKERFSAEFPKEGPSILRIQQVVRGDSAAYFCASSPPSETQYFGPGTRLLVL.